The 27 T cell receptor beta chains below all came from one sample that was sequenced in a study of CD8 T cells in ankylosing spondylitis. One entry per CDR3 protein, called by TCRdb with MiXCR from the 5' RACE reads. The data contain more than 300,000 distinct CDR3 sequences, about 9.9% of them singletons. Sample: blood, either unsorted or a sorted T cell fraction (not recorded which). Receptors originate from a female donor with ankylosing spondylitis or in good health (not recorded which).

This clonotype was detected ten times or more. V is TRBV20-1 and J is TRBJ1-1; no definite D call. Trimming stripped 5 bases from V and 2 bases from J, with 15 bases between. The CDR3 is made up of 14 amino acids. Germline-derived CDR1 and CDR2 are DFQATT and SNEGSKA (reference sequence). The DNA for the CDR3 is TGCAGTGCTCCTACTTGGCAGTCTAACACTGAAGCTTTCTTT. Protein sequence: CSAPTWQSNTEAFF.

A few counts support this clonotype. The V and J genes are TRBV28 and TRBJ2-7, with TRBD1 as a possible D gene (5 bases). Germline V gene sequence: CDR1 MDHEN, CDR2 SYDVKM. The CDR3 sequence is 14 residues long. With 6 bases removed from V and 6 bases from J, the gap between germline ends came to 18 bases. Here the CDR3 reads CASSPRRNRIEQYF. For the CDR3, the DNA is TGTGCCAGCAGCCCTCGGCGAAACAGGATCGAGCAGTACTTC. The full variable domain, in which reference TRBV28 and TRBJ2-7 provide the parts outside the CDR3, is DVKVTQSSRYLVKRTGEKVFLECVQDMDHENMFWYRQDPGLGLRLIYFSYDVKMKEKGDIPEGYSVSREKKERFSLILESASTNQTSMYLCASSPRRNRIEQYFGPGTRLTVT.

This clonotype has ten or more counts. This chain joins TRBV5-1 and TRBJ2-7; D uncertain. This CDR3 comprises 12 residues. V was shortened by 3 bases and J by 6 bases, with 10 bases between the two germline ends. CDR1 and CDR2 from the germline V gene are SGHRS and YFSETQ. As DNA, the CDR3 is TGCGCCAGCAGCTCGTTGGGGTCCGAGCAGTACTTC. This sequence encodes CASSSLGSEQYF. Full variable domain (remainder filled in from reference TRBV5-1 and TRBJ2-7): KAGVTQTPRYLIKTRGQQVTLSCSPISGHRSVSWYQQTPGQGLQFLFEYFSETQRNKGNFPGRFSGRQFSNSRSEMNVSTLELGDSALYLCASSSLGSEQYFGPGTRLTVT.

The sample holds many counts of this clonotype. The chain recombines TRBV20-1 with TRBJ1-5, with D possibly being TRBD1 (6 bases). The CDR3 runs to 13 residues. The V and J ends lost 4 bases and 3 bases respectively, with 10 bases between them. In germline, CDR1 is DFQATT, CDR2 SNEGSKA (reference sequence). DNA for the CDR3: TGCAGTGCTAATCGGGACACCAATCAGCCCCAGCATTTT. Translating gives CSANRDTNQPQHF.

This clonotype was detected ten times or more. This sequence joins TRBV15 and TRBJ1-6; D gene unclear. CDR1 is LNHNV, CDR2 YYDKDF, per germline (reference sequence). V was cut by 3 bases and J by 2 bases, with 14 bases left in between. CDR3 length: 17 residues. The CDR3 DNA reads as TGTGCCACCAGCAGGGCTGTTGTTGGGGCCTATAATTCACCCCTCCACTTT. Translating gives CATSRAVVGAYNSPLHF.

In this sample, this clonotype turned up many times. The rearrangement joins TRBV20-1 to TRBJ2-1, with 8 bases matching TRBD2. This CDR3 region has 16 residues. Germline V gene data show CDR1 as DFQATT and CDR2 as SNEGSKA (reference sequence). Trimming cost V 1 base and J 4 bases; bases outside gene matches: 9. The CDR3 protein is CSARARASGLYNEQFF. CDR3 bases: TGCAGTGCTAGAGCCCGAGCTAGCGGGCTGTACAATGAGCAGTTCTTC.

The chain combines TRBV6-1 with TRBJ1-1; TRBD1 is a possible D gene (5 bases). The V end was cut by 6 bases, the J end by 0 bases, with 14 bases between. Germline CDR1 reads MNHNS; CDR2 reads SASEGT. The CDR3 runs to 15 residues. DNA for the CDR3: TGTGCCAGCAGCGGGAGGGGCGCGGTGAACACTGAAGCTTTCTTT. Its translation is CASSGRGAVNTEAFF.

This clonotype was recorded many times. The V and J genes are TRBV9 and TRBJ2-7, with 8 bases identical to TRBD2. The CDR3 is 14 amino acids. Losses at the gene ends were 4 bases for V and 6 bases for J; bases not matched to a gene: 9. The germline CDR1 and CDR2 sequences are SGDLS and YYNGEE. This chain's CDR3 is CASSNGLAPFEQYF. DNA of the CDR3: TGTGCCAGCAGCAATGGACTAGCACCCTTCGAGCAGTACTTC.

This clonotype was detected only once. The chain employs TRBV2 and TRBJ2-3, with D hard to call. CDR1 is SNHLY, CDR2 FYNNEI, per germline. The CDR3 covers 12 residues. The ends were cut back, 4 bases at V and 4 bases at J, with 6 bases in the middle. CDR3 DNA: TGTGCCAGCAGTGCTACACCAGATACGCAGTATTTT. It codes for CASSATPDTQYF. Full variable domain (rest looked up from reference TRBV2 and TRBJ2-3): EPEVTQTPSHQVTQMGQEVILRCVPISNHLYFYWYRQILGQKVEFLVSFYNNEISEKSEIFDDQFSVERPDGSNFTLKIRSTKLEDSAMYFCASSATPDTQYFGPGTRLTVL.

In this sample, this clonotype turned up many times. The chain employs TRBV29-1 and TRBJ2-7; D is unclear. Trimming removed 6 bases from V and 7 bases from J, with 16 bases in between. The CDR3 extends over 12 amino acids. Germline V gives CDR1 SQVTM, CDR2 ANQGSEA. The CDR3 sequence is CSVSLRLREQYF. CDR3 nucleotides: TGCAGCGTAAGCTTACGTCTACGAGAGCAGTACTTC.

This clonotype was found many times. CDR3 in amino acids: CASSLLVSLAGVSEQYF. CDR3 nucleotides: TGTGCCAGCAGCTTACTGGTTAGTCTAGCGGGAGTCTCCGAGCAGTACTTC. The chain links TRBV7-2 to TRBJ2-7, with 10 bases aligning to TRBD2. This CDR3 is 17 amino acids long. The V and J ends lost 2 bases and 6 bases, in that order; junction bases with no gene match: 13. In germline, CDR1 is SGHTA, CDR2 FQGNSA. Full variable domain (remainder filled in from reference TRBV7-2 and TRBJ2-7): GAGVSQSPSNKVTEKGKDVELRCDPISGHTALYWYRQSLGQGLEFLIYFQGNSAPDKSGLPSDRFSAERTGGSVSTLTIQRTQQEDSAVYLCASSLLVSLAGVSEQYFGPGTRLTVT.

The table lists this clonotype with many counts. J is TRBJ2-5 and V is TRBV27; D remains ambiguous. V lost 6 bases to trimming and J lost 1 base, with 18 bases between them. Looked up from germline, CDR1 is MNHEY and CDR2 is SMNVEV (reference sequence). This CDR3 spans 16 amino acids. The CDR3 sequence: CASSPQTRAAQETQYF. The CDR3 bases are TGTGCCAGCAGCCCCCAGACAAGGGCGGCCCAAGAGACCCAGTACTTC.

This clonotype was counted ten times or more. The chain combines TRBV24-1 with TRBJ2-1; 8 bases match TRBD1. There are 14 residues in the CDR3. From germline, CDR1 is KGHDR and CDR2 SFDVKD. V lost 3 bases, J lost 10 bases, and 7 bases stayed unmatched. DNA for the CDR3: TGTGCCACCAGTGATCTGGACAGGGTAGGGGAGCAGTTCTTC. This codes for CATSDLDRVGEQFF.

Only a few counts were recorded for this clonotype. The chain recombines TRBV5-1 with TRBJ2-1; D not certain. The CDR3 is 15 amino acids. Per germline, CDR1 SGHRS and CDR2 YFSETQ. The V end was cut by 3 bases, the J end by 1 base, with 11 bases between. CDR3 residues: CASSSDGPSYNEQFF. The CDR3 DNA reads as TGCGCCAGCAGCTCGGACGGACCTTCCTACAATGAGCAGTTCTTC.

This clonotype was seen many times. The chain uses TRBV20-1 and TRBJ2-3; possible D gene TRBD1, 5 bases. V was trimmed by 6 bases and J by 14 bases, leaving 21 bases between them. The CDR3 consists of 12 residues. Germline lookup yields CDR1 DFQATT and CDR2 SNEGSKA (reference sequence). DNA for the CDR3: TGCAGTGCCAAAGGGGCAGGCACCAACCCGTATTTT. Translating gives CSAKGAGTNPYF.

This clonotype was counted only a few times. The V and J genes are TRBV5-1 and TRBJ2-5; D may be TRBD1 (5 bases). This CDR3 spans 14 amino acids. In germline, CDR1 is SGHRS, CDR2 YFSETQ. Trimming took off 1 base at V and 3 bases at J, with 10 bases between the two ends. The CDR3 spells CASSLMGREETQYF. The CDR3 DNA sequence: TGCGCCAGCAGCTTGATGGGCAGGGAAGAGACCCAGTACTTC.

This clonotype was observed a few times. The CDR3 loop reads CASTGKGGGTDTQYF. In DNA, the CDR3 is TGTGCCAGCACCGGGAAGGGGGGGGGCACAGATACGCAGTATTTT. This rearrangement joins TRBV9 to TRBJ2-3, with D possibly matching TRBD2 (7 bases). CDR1 is SGDLS and CDR2 is YYNGEE in the germline V gene. The CDR3 is made up of 15 amino acids. V gave up 6 bases and J gave up 1 base, with 15 bases separating them.

There are a few counts of this clonotype. The J gene is TRBJ2-7, the V gene TRBV5-6, with D possibly matching TRBD1 (5 bases). This CDR3 has 14 residues. V was shortened by 3 bases and J by 5 bases, with 15 bases between the two germline ends. Germline V gene sequence: CDR1 SGHDT, CDR2 YYEEEE. CDR3 residues: CASSSQAGSHEQYF. The DNA for the CDR3 is TGTGCCAGCAGCTCCCAGGCAGGGTCCCACGAGCAGTACTTC.

This clonotype was seen a single time. This rearrangement joins TRBV6-1 to TRBJ1-5; tentative D call: TRBD1 (6 bases). The germline V and J ends were trimmed by 10 bases and 1 base, with 17 bases remaining between them. CDR1 is MNHNS, CDR2 SASEGT, per germline. CDR3 length: 15 amino acids. This CDR3 reads CATDCEGESNQPQHF. CDR3 sequence (DNA): TGTGCCACCGACTGTGAGGGGGAGAGCAATCAGCCCCAGCATTTT.

This clonotype has ten or more counts. The chain joins TRBV10-3 to TRBJ1-2; D is unclear. V shed 6 bases and J shed 8 bases, with 10 bases lying between them. Germline V CDR1 and CDR2: ENHRY, SYGVKD. The CDR3 length is 11 residues. DNA for the CDR3: TGTGCCATCAGAACAGATGGGGGCTACACCTTC. Translated: CAIRTDGGYTF.

This clonotype has only a few counts. V usage is TRBV7-2 and J usage is TRBJ1-3, with D perhaps TRBD1 (6 bases). V was pared by 2 bases and J by 2 bases, with 10 bases between. This CDR3 contains 15 residues. The germline gives CDR1 SGHTA, CDR2 FQGNSA. In nucleotides, the CDR3 is TGTGCCAGCAGCTTACAGGCAGGGGCTGGAAACACCATATATTTT. Protein sequence: CASSLQAGAGNTIYF.

This chain connects TRBV24-1 to TRBJ2-1; TRBD2 aligns across 11 bases. V was clipped by 4 bases and J by 6 bases; unmatched bases: 7. The CDR3 contains 16 residues. From germline, CDR1 is KGHDR and CDR2 SFDVKD. The CDR3 DNA reads TGTGCCACCAGTGACCCAACTAGCGGGAGACTCAATGAGCAGTTCTTC. Encoded protein: CATSDPTSGRLNEQFF.

The table lists this clonotype with many counts. The chain uses TRBV20-1 and TRBJ2-7; 7 bases are shared with TRBD2. The trim removed 5 bases at V and 3 bases at J, leaving 7 bases unmatched. CDR3 length: 13 residues. Germline CDR1 and CDR2: DFQATT and SNEGSKA (reference sequence). The CDR3 loop is CSAWLVAGYEQYF. CDR3 sequence (DNA): TGCAGTGCTTGGCTGGTAGCGGGCTACGAGCAGTACTTC.

Remarks on this clonotype: At one end the junction does not follow the germline gene, possibly because of a read error. The rearrangement links TRBV7-2 to TRBJ2-3; the match to TRBD2 covers 8 bases. The CDR3 extends over 15 amino acids. CDR1 and CDR2 (germline): SGHTA, FQGNSA. The CDR3: CASSLRLAQADSQYF. The DNA for the CDR3 is TGTGCCAGCAGCCTAAGACTAGCGCAGGCAGATTCGCAGTATTTT.

In its sample, this clonotype was seen many times. J is TRBJ2-5 and V is TRBV20-1; the D call may be TRBD1 or TRBD2 (5 bases each). Germline CDR1 DFQATT, CDR2 SNEGSKA (reference sequence). This CDR3 is built from 13 residues. Deletions cut 2 bases from V and 6 bases from J, with 13 bases between. CDR3 region: CSARSGAGQTQYF. The CDR3 bases are TGCAGTGCTAGAAGTGGGGCGGGCCAGACCCAGTACTTC.

In its sample, this clonotype was seen many times. The gene calls are TRBV20-1 and TRBJ1-5, with TRBD1 matching 7 bases. Germline V gene lookup returns CDR1 DFQATT and CDR2 SNEGSKA (reference sequence). The CDR3 spans 16 residues. V lost 1 base, J lost 6 bases, and 12 bases stayed unmatched. For the CDR3, the DNA is TGCAGTGCTAGAGTTTCTTGGGGGCAGGGGGTTCAGCCCCAGCATTTT. It yields the protein CSARVSWGQGVQPQHF.

This clonotype turned up a few times. V gene TRBV20-1 combines with J gene TRBJ2-6, with 7 bases fitting TRBD1. Germline CDR1 is DFQATT and CDR2 is SNEGSKA (reference sequence). The CDR3 has 15 residues. J gave up 4 bases and V 6 bases, and 9 bases lay outside the gene matches. This chain's CDR3 is CSAISGGRGANVLTF. CDR3 nucleotide sequence: TGCAGTGCCATCTCAGGGGGTAGAGGGGCCAACGTCCTGACTTTC.